This TCR beta chain stems from a study of T cell repertoires in cytomegalovirus infection. Study summary: It was the public TCR beta signatures that indicated both CMV infection and matching HLA type. Study-wide points: The ex vivo response was dominated by HLA-C-restricted CMV-specific TCR beta clonotypes.

Using its own MiXCR run on the reads, TCRdb lists one record per CDR3 protein. Seen here are some 700,000 distinct CDR3 sequences, approximately 40% observed once, and the top ten hold 2.5% to 3.5%. Only a few counts were recorded for this clonotype. Its antigen is currently unknown. This clonotype was obtained from a human donor in good health (CMV status not recorded). Some clones in this sample may be carry-over from other donors' samples. Sample: PBMCs.

The CDR3 sequence is CASRWDAGAWGGNSPLHF. DNA for the CDR3: TGTGCCAGCAGGTGGGACGCTGGAGCCTGGGGAGGTAATTCACCCCTCCACTTT. This chain uses TRBV6-1 with TRBJ1-6; tentatively, D is TRBD1 (5 bases). Germline V gene lookup returns CDR1 MNHNS and CDR2 SASEGT. V lost 6 bases and J 6 bases, leaving 24 bases between the germline ends. This CDR3 spans 18 amino acids.